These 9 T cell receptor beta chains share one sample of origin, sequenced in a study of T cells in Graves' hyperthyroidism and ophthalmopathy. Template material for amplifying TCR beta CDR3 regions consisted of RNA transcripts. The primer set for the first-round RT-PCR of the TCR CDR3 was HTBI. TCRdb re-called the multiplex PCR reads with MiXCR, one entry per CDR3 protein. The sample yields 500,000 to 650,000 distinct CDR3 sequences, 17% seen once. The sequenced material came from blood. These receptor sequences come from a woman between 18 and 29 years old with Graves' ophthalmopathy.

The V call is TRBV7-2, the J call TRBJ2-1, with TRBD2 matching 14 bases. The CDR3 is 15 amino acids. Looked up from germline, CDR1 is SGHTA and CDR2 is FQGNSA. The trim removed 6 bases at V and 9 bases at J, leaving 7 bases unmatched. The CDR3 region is CASSWGLAGESEQFF. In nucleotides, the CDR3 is TGTGCCAGCAGTTGGGGACTAGCGGGAGAGAGTGAGCAGTTCTTC. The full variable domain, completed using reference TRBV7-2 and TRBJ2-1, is GAGVSQSPSNKVTEKGKDVELRCDPISGHTALYWYRQSLGQGLEFLIYFQGNSAPDKSGLPSDRFSAERTGGSVSTLTIQRTQQEDSAVYLCASSWGLAGESEQFFGPGTRLTVL.

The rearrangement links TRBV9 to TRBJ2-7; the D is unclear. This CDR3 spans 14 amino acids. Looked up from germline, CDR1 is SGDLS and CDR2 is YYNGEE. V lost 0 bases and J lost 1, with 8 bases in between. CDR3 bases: TGTGCCAGCAGCGTAGGAAGGGTTTCCTACGAGCAGTACTTC. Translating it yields CASSVGRVSYEQYF.

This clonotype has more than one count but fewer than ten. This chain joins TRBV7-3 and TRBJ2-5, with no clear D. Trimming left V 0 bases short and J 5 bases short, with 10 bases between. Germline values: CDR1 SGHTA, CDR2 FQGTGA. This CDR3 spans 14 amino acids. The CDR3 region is CASSLTLGSETQYF. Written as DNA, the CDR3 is TGTGCCAGCAGCTTAACGTTAGGGTCGGAGACCCAGTACTTC.

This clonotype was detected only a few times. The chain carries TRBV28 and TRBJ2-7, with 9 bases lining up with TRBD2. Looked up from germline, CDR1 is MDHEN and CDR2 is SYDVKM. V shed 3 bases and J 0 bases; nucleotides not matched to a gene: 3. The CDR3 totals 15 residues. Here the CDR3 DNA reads TGTGCCAGCAGTTTCAGCGGGGGGTTCTCCTACGAGCAGTACTTC. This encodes CASSFSGGFSYEQYF. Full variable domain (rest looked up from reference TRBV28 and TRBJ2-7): DVKVTQSSRYLVKRTGEKVFLECVQDMDHENMFWYRQDPGLGLRLIYFSYDVKMKEKGDIPEGYSVSREKKERFSLILESASTNQTSMYLCASSFSGGFSYEQYFGPGTRLTVT.

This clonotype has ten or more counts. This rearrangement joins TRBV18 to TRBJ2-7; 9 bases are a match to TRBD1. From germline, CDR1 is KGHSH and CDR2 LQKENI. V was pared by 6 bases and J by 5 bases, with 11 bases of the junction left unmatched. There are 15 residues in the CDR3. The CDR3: CASSLGQGRINEQYF. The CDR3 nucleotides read TGTGCCAGCTCCCTTGGACAGGGGCGGATTAACGAGCAGTACTTC.

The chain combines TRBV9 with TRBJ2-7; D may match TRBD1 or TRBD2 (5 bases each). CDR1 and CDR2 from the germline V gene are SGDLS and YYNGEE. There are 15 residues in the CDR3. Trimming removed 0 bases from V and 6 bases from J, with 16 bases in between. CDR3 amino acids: CASSVARPVGAEQYF. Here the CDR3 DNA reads TGTGCCAGCAGCGTAGCCCGCCCCGTCGGGGCCGAGCAGTACTTC.

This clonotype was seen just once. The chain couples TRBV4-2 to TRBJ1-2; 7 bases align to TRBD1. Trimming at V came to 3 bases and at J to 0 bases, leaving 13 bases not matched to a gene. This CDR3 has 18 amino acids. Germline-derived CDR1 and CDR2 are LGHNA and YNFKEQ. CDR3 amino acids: CASSQATPTGTANYGYTF. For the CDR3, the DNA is TGTGCCAGCAGCCAGGCGACCCCCACCGGGACAGCTAACTATGGCTACACCTTC.

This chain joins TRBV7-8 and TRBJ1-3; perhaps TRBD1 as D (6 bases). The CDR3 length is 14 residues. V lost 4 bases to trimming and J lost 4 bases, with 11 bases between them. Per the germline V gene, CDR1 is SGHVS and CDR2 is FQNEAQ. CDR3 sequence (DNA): TGTGCCAGCAGCTCGGGGGCGGCGGGAAACACCATATATTTT. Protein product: CASSSGAAGNTIYF.

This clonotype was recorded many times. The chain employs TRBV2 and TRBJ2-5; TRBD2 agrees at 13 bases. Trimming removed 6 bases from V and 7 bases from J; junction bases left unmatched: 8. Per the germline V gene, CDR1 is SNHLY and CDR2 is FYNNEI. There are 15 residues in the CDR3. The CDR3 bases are TGTGCCAGCAGGAAGACTAGCGGGGGGTCGGGGACCCAGTACTTC. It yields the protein CASRKTSGGSGTQYF.